Shown below are 22 T cell receptor beta chains from a single sample sequenced in a study of blood T cell repertoires in COVID-19. Assay used: immunoSEQ multiplex PCR; TCRdb lists only in-frame clones, some missing. This sample carries about 210,000 clones, around 87% of them seen once, and the ten largest clones take 7% to 9%. Specimen: PBMCs or T cells enriched from blood (not recorded which). The receptors originated from a man aged 30-40 years in a cohort exposed to, infected with or recovered from COVID-19 (not recorded which).

The J gene is TRBJ2-1, the V gene TRBV24-1; 11 nucleotides align to TRBD2. Germline V gene sequence: CDR1 KGHDR, CDR2 SFDVKD. This CDR3 has 18 residues. V shed 3 bases, J shed 3 bases, and the junction held 9 bases outside the gene matches. CDR3 loop: CATSDRTSGYEYYNEQFF. CDR3 coding DNA: TGTGCCACCAGTGATCGGACTAGCGGGTACGAATACTACAATGAGCAGTTCTTC.

This chain uses TRBV19 with TRBJ2-4; 8 nucleotides align to TRBD1. Per germline, CDR1 LNHDA and CDR2 SQIVND (reference sequence). V lost 4 bases, J lost 6 bases, and 5 bases stayed unmatched. CDR3 length: 14 amino acids. The CDR3: CASSTWDRINIQYF. The CDR3 nucleotides read TGTGCCAGTAGTACCTGGGACAGGATAAACATTCAGTACTTC. Variable domain in full (rest from reference TRBV19 and TRBJ2-4): DGGITQSPKYLFRKEGQNVTLSCEQNLNHDAMYWYRQDPGQGLRLIYYSQIVNDFQKGDIAEGYSVSREKKESFPLTVTSAQKNPTAFYLCASSTWDRINIQYFGAGTRLSVL.

J is TRBJ2-1 and V is TRBV4-1, with TRBD2 matching 14 bases. V trimming: 3 bases; J trimming: 9 bases; junction bases outside the gene matches: 4. The V gene's germline CDR1 is MGHRA and CDR2 YSYEKL. The CDR3 length is 15 residues. The CDR3 reads CASSQGLAGASEQFF. CDR3 DNA: TGCGCCAGCAGCCAGGGACTAGCGGGAGCAAGTGAGCAGTTCTTC.

V and J are TRBV28 and TRBJ2-4, with a possible D match to TRBD2 (6 bases). The length of the CDR3 is 19 residues. V was cut by 3 bases and J by 8 bases, with 29 bases left in between. Germline V gene sequence: CDR1 MDHEN, CDR2 SYDVKM. Here the CDR3 DNA reads TGTGCCAGCAGTTTTGCGGCTTTCTCCGTAGCCATTGGGGAGGACATTCAGTACTTC. This sequence encodes CASSFAAFSVAIGEDIQYF.

This rearrangement joins TRBV10-3 to TRBJ2-1, with 7 nucleotides matching TRBD1. V lost 3 bases, J lost 7 bases, and 18 bases stayed unmatched. This CDR3 is built from 18 residues. The germline V gene encodes CDR1 ENHRY and CDR2 SYGVKD. The CDR3 DNA reads TGTGCCATCAGTGACCTTATGACAGGGCCCTGGGCACGGAATGAGCAGTTCTTC. Encoded protein: CAISDLMTGPWARNEQFF.

The count of this clone is one. This is likely a read error, given that the CDR3 carries no conserved phenylalanine or tryptophan at its end. The DNA is omitted, as the CDR3 cannot be located on it reliably, and the CDR3 follows TCRdb's listing. The gene calls are TRBV3-1 (or the pseudogene TRBV3-2) and TRBJ2-3; the table names TRBD2, a call not compared with the DNA. With termini counted, the CDR3 has 12 amino acids. Germline V gene data show CDR1 as LGHDT and CDR2 as YNNKEL (reference sequence). The CDR3 region is CASSQESVYLGV.

Worth noting for this clone: Additional DNA sequences in this sample encode the identical CDR3. CDR3: CASSRDRSYEQYF. DNA for the CDR3: TGTGCCAGTAGTCGGGACAGATCCTACGAGCAGTACTTC. The J gene is TRBJ2-7, the V gene TRBV19; 7 positions agree with TRBD1. Germline CDR1 reads LNHDA; CDR2 reads SQIVND (reference sequence). V was pared by 5 bases and J by 1 base, with 2 bases of the junction left unmatched. The length of the CDR3 is 13 residues.

The chain recombines TRBV15 with TRBJ1-4, with D unclear. Deletions cut 5 bases from V and 8 bases from J, with 21 bases between. The length of the CDR3 is 16 residues. Germline CDR1 reads LNHNV; CDR2 reads YYDKDF (reference sequence). In nucleotides, the CDR3 is TGTGCCACCAGCCCAAGCGTATGGGAGGGTCGAGAAAAACTGTTTTTT. Protein product: CATSPSVWEGREKLFF.

This clone is a singleton in its sample. The chain carries TRBV19 and TRBJ1-1; D not certain. Germline V CDR1 and CDR2: LNHDA, SQIVND (reference sequence). The CDR3 is made up of 14 amino acids. Trimming shortened V by 5 bases and J by 5 bases, and 15 bases separated the two germline ends. The DNA of the CDR3 is TGTGCCAGTAGTGGGATCCGGGGAGGTACTGAAGCTTTCTTT. Translation gives CASSGIRGGTEAFF.

The chain uses TRBV15 and TRBJ1-2; D might be TRBD1 (5 bases). Trimming cost V 3 bases and J 2 bases, with 7 bases left between them. The CDR3 totals 13 residues. Germline lookup yields CDR1 LNHNV and CDR2 YYDKDF (reference sequence). CDR3 nucleotides: TGTGCCACCAGCAGCAGGGCCAACTATGGCTACACCTTC. The encoded protein is CATSSRANYGYTF.

This clone showed up just once. The chain recombines TRBV6-2 or TRBV6-3 with TRBJ1-5; perhaps TRBD1 as D (5 bases). Trimming took 5 bases from V and 5 from J, leaving 19 bases between them. CDR1 MNHEY and CDR2 SVGEGT come from the germline V gene. The CDR3 is made up of 16 amino acids. Here the CDR3 DNA reads TGTGCCAGCAGTGACAGAACAGGTCGAATGGATCAGCCCCAGCATTTT. It translates to CASSDRTGRMDQPQHF.

This chain's CDR3 is CASLPGGMNTEAFF. Written as DNA, the CDR3 is TGTGCCAGCCTACCGGGGGGGATGAACACTGAAGCTTTCTTT. The genes are TRBV27 and TRBJ1-1, with D perhaps TRBD1 (5 bases). V was pared by 8 bases and J by 0 bases, with 13 bases between. The CDR3 is 14 residues long. Germline loops: CDR1 MNHEY, CDR2 SMNVEV (reference sequence).

The genes are TRBV15 and TRBJ1-1; D perhaps matches TRBD1 (5 bases). Trimming shortened V by 0 bases and J by 0 bases, and 17 bases separated the two germline ends. The CDR3 is 18 amino acids. In germline, CDR1 is LNHNV, CDR2 YYDKDF (reference sequence). The CDR3 DNA is TGTGCCACCAGCAGAGATCTATACGGGGGGAGCATGAACACTGAAGCTTTCTTT. It encodes CATSRDLYGGSMNTEAFF. The whole variable domain, filled in from reference TRBV15 and TRBJ1-1, reads DAMVIQNPRYQVTQFGKPVTLSCSQTLNHNVMYWYQQKSSQAPKLLFHYYDKDFNNEADTPDNFQSRRPNTSFCFLDIRSPGLGDTAMYLCATSRDLYGGSMNTEAFFGQGTRLTVV.

The V and J genes are TRBV15 and TRBJ2-3; TRBD2 matches 9 bases. The junction had 0 bases not matched to a gene; V was cut back by 1 base and J by 4 bases. The CDR3 loop spans 14 amino acids. The germline V gene encodes CDR1 LNHNV and CDR2 YYDKDF (reference sequence). CDR3 sequence: CATSRGTSADTQYF. The CDR3 region has the DNA TGTGCCACCAGCAGAGGGACTAGCGCAGATACGCAGTATTTT.

The chain couples TRBV28 to TRBJ1-5; D not resolved. Trimming removed 3 bases from V and 7 bases from J, with 10 bases in between. Per germline, CDR1 MDHEN and CDR2 SYDVKM. The CDR3 contains 13 residues. CDR3 sequence: CASSLSGYQPQHF. The CDR3 DNA follows: TGTGCCAGCAGTTTGTCGGGTTACCAGCCCCAGCATTTT.

The chain is built from TRBV7-9 and TRBJ2-3, with TRBD1 matching 8 bases. The germline gives CDR1 SEHNR, CDR2 FQNEAQ (reference sequence). The CDR3 is 15 residues long. With 1 base clipped from V and 1 base from J, the junction kept 1 base outside the gene matches. CDR3 sequence: CASSLVQGGTDTQYF. CDR3 nucleotide sequence: TGTGCCAGCAGCTTAGTACAGGGGGGCACAGATACGCAGTATTTT.

V is TRBV2 and J is TRBJ1-2; D may be TRBD1 (6 bases). The CDR3 length is 16 residues. Between the trimmed V and J ends, which lost 7 bases and 8 bases, there was a span of 26 bases. The germline CDR1 and CDR2 sequences are SNHLY and FYNNEI. The CDR3 DNA sequence: TGTGCCAGCATAGGGGGAACAGGGAACCACTTTTTCGGCTACACCTTC. Its translation is CASIGGTGNHFFGYTF.

The chain couples TRBV18 to TRBJ1-1; 8 bases align to TRBD1. CDR1 is KGHSH, CDR2 LQKENI, per germline. CDR3 length: 12 residues. V trimming: 6 bases; J trimming: 7 bases; junction bases outside the gene matches: 4. CDR3 sequence reads: CASSYGQGEAFF. The CDR3 DNA is TGTGCCAGCTCCTATGGACAGGGTGAAGCTTTCTTT.

Comments on this clone: Because it lacks the conserved phenylalanine or tryptophan at the end, this CDR3 is likely a read error. The DNA is left out, because the CDR3 cannot be placed on it with certainty; the CDR3 is given as TCRdb lists it. V is TRBV12-5 and J is TRBJ2-7; TRBD1 was called by the table and not checked on the DNA. The germline V gene has CDR1 LGHNT and CDR2 FRNRAP. The CDR3 adds up to 9 amino acids, both ends counted. CDR3 sequence: CASEMDRVH.

This chain links TRBV7-9 with TRBJ2-7; 9 positions match TRBD2. This CDR3 is built from 14 residues. In germline, CDR1 is SEHNR, CDR2 FQNEAQ (reference sequence). Trimming at V came to 5 bases and at J to 3 bases, leaving 5 bases not matched to a gene. CDR3 DNA sequence: TGTGCCAGCAGCCTAACGACTAGCGGCTACGAGCAGTACTTC. This sequence encodes CASSLTTSGYEQYF.

The table lists this clone with a count of one. J is TRBJ2-1 and V is TRBV9, with 9 bases lining up with TRBD2. The germline V gene has CDR1 SGDLS and CDR2 YYNGEE. Unmatched junction bases numbered 10, after V lost 3 bases and J lost 6 bases. This CDR3 is built from 16 residues. The CDR3 here is CASSENLAGQSNEQFF. Written as DNA, the CDR3 is TGTGCCAGCAGCGAAAACCTAGCGGGGCAATCCAATGAGCAGTTCTTC. Supplemented by reference TRBV9 and TRBJ2-1, the full variable domain reads DSGVTQTPKHLITATGQRVTLRCSPRSGDLSVYWYQQSLDQGLQFLIQYYNGEERAKGNILERFSAQQFPDLHSELNLSSLELGDSALYFCASSENLAGQSNEQFFGPGTRLTVL.

DNA of the CDR3: TGCAGCGTTAGTTCAGGGGCACTCACTGAAGCTTTCTTT. Translated, it gives CSVSSGALTEAFF. This chain connects TRBV29-1 to TRBJ1-1; D is perhaps TRBD1 (6 bases). Germline V gives CDR1 SQVTM, CDR2 ANQGSEA. This CDR3 spans 13 amino acids. V gave up 5 bases and J gave up 4 bases, with 14 bases separating them.